Shown below are 10 T cell receptor beta chains from a single sample sequenced in a study of a mutant IDH1 vaccine in newly diagnosed glioma. No antigens are known for them. As to time point: week 47, end of study. Mutant IDH1 20-mer peptide, at 300 ug, made up each vaccine dose, with topical imiquimod. The table came from immunoSEQ multiplex PCR; TCRdb's copy has only in-frame clones and leaves some out. The repertoire has approximately 25,000 clones, 82% of them found once; the top ten carry about 4%. This sample comprised PBMCs, obtained from a glioma patient whose treatment included an IDH1 peptide vaccine. These receptors were obtained from a man aged 35 to 55 with glioma. Some clones in this sample may be carry-over from other donors' samples.

This clone turned up a few times. This chain links TRBV5-1 with TRBJ1-5, with a tentative D call TRBD1 (5 bases). Per the germline V gene, CDR1 is SGHRS and CDR2 is YFSETQ. The CDR3 consists of 16 residues. The V end was cut by 4 bases, the J end by 3 bases, with 17 bases between. CDR3: CASSPQPGGNNQPQHF. The CDR3 region has the DNA TGCGCCAGCAGCCCCCAGCCGGGGGGAAACAATCAGCCCCAGCATTTT.

V usage is TRBV29-1 and J usage is TRBJ2-5; tentative D call: TRBD1 (5 bases). The CDR3 has 15 residues. Per germline, CDR1 SQVTM and CDR2 ANQGSEA. Trimming stripped 0 bases from V and 5 bases from J, with 16 bases between. The CDR3 bases are TGCAGCGTTGAAGACTCAGGGCCCCTGGGGGAGACCCAGTACTTC. This sequence encodes CSVEDSGPLGETQYF.

This clone appeared a few times. The rearrangement joins TRBV6-6 to TRBJ1-5; no reliable D call. The ends were cut back, 9 bases at V and 5 bases at J, with 5 bases in the middle. Germline-derived CDR1 and CDR2 are MNHNY and SVGAGI (reference sequence). This CDR3 has 10 residues. The CDR3 reads CASNHQPQHF. Written as DNA, the CDR3 is TGTGCCAGTAATCATCAGCCCCAGCATTTT.

This clone was counted once. The genes are TRBV27 and TRBJ2-7; D is unclear. The CDR3 contains 13 residues. V was shortened by 6 bases and J by 3 bases, with 12 bases between the two germline ends. Germline lookup yields CDR1 MNHEY and CDR2 SMNVEV (reference sequence). The CDR3 DNA follows: TGTGCCAGCAGCCAAAAGGTGCTCTACGAGCAGTACTTC. Its protein product is CASSQKVLYEQYF.

V is TRBV4-2 and J is TRBJ1-2; D not resolved. The length of the CDR3 is 14 residues. Germline CDR1 is LGHNA and CDR2 is YNFKEQ. V was trimmed by 0 bases and J by 7 bases, leaving 12 bases between them. This CDR3 is CASSQEASQTGYTF. The CDR3 nucleotides are TGTGCCAGCAGCCAAGAGGCCTCTCAGACTGGCTACACCTTC.

This chain uses TRBV9 with TRBJ1-5; D unresolved. CDR3 size: 13 residues. Germline-derived CDR1 and CDR2 are SGDLS and YYNGEE. With 4 bases removed from V and 1 base from J, the gap between germline ends came to 6 bases. The chain's CDR3 is CASSKDSNQPQHF. The CDR3 coding sequence is TGTGCCAGCAGCAAGGACAGCAATCAGCCCCAGCATTTT.

J is TRBJ1-1 and V is TRBV19; tentative D call: TRBD1 (5 bases). The CDR3 length is 13 residues. Deletions cut 4 bases from V and 5 bases from J, with 11 bases between. The germline gives CDR1 LNHDA, CDR2 SQIVND (reference sequence). The DNA of the CDR3 is TGTGCCAGTAGTACTAGGGACGGTACTGAAGCTTTCTTT. The encoded protein is CASSTRDGTEAFF.

The gene calls are TRBV6-1 and TRBJ1-5; TRBD1 might be the D (5 bases). V lost 1 base, J lost 0 bases, and 7 bases lay in between. The CDR3 sequence is 15 residues long. The V gene's germline CDR1 is MNHNS and CDR2 SASEGT. As DNA, the CDR3 is TGTGCCAGCAGTGAAGACAGGAGTAGCAATCAGCCCCAGCATTTT. This codes for CASSEDRSSNQPQHF.

The chain joins TRBV20-1 to TRBJ2-7; no clear D. This CDR3 is built from 11 residues. The germline CDR1 and CDR2 sequences are DFQATT and SNEGSKA (reference sequence). V was pared by 6 bases and J by 7 bases, with 13 bases between. The CDR3 DNA reads TGCAGTGCAGGACGACCGGATGAGCAGTACTTC. The encoded protein is CSAGRPDEQYF.

This sequence joins TRBV5-1 and TRBJ2-3; perhaps TRBD1 as D (5 bases). CDR1 and CDR2 from the germline V gene are SGHRS and YFSETQ. This CDR3 comprises 15 residues. Trimming shortened V by 3 bases and J by 0 bases, and 11 bases separated the two germline ends. CDR3 sequence: CASSWGGISTDTQYF. CDR3 nucleotide sequence: TGCGCCAGCAGCTGGGGCGGCATTAGCACAGATACGCAGTATTTT.